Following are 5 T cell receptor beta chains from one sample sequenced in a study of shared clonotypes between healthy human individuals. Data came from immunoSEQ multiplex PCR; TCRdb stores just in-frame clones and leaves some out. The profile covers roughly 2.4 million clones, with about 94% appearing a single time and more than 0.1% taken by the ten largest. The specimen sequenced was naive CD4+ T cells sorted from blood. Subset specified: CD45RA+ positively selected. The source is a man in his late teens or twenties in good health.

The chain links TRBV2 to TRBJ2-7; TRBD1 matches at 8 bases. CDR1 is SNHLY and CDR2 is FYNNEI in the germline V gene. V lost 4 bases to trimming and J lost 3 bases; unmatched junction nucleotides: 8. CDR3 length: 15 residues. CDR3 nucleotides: TGTGCCAGCAGTGGAGGGGGACAGGTCTACTACGAGCAGTACTTC. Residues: CASSGGGQVYYEQYF.

Written as DNA, the CDR3 is TGTGCCAGCAGCCAACGGACTGCCACTTTCGAGCAGTACTTC. This encodes CASSQRTATFEQYF. The chain recombines TRBV28 with TRBJ2-7; perhaps TRBD2 as D (5 bases). CDR1 and CDR2 (germline): MDHEN, SYDVKM. V lost 6 bases and J lost 6, with 18 bases in between. This CDR3 spans 14 amino acids.

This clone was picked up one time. The CDR3 DNA follows: TGTGCCAGCAGCTCGAATCGGGGGAGCTCCTACAATGAGCAGTTCTTC. Translating gives CASSSNRGSSYNEQFF. This chain connects TRBV28 to TRBJ2-1; D possibly corresponds to TRBD2 (6 bases). The CDR3 has 16 amino acids. The V end was cut by 6 bases, the J end by 0 bases, with 15 bases between. Germline V gene sequence: CDR1 MDHEN, CDR2 SYDVKM.

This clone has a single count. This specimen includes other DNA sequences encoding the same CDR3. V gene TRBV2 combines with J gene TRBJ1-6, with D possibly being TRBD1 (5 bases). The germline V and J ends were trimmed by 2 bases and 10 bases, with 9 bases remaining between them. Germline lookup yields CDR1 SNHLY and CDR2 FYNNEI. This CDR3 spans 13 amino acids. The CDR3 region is CASSETGGSPLHF. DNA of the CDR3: TGTGCCAGCAGTGAAACAGGTGGATCACCCCTCCACTTT. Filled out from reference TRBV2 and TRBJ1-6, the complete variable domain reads EPEVTQTPSHQVTQMGQEVILRCVPISNHLYFYWYRQILGQKVEFLVSFYNNEISEKSEIFDDQFSVERPDGSNFTLKIRSTKLEDSAMYFCASSETGGSPLHFGNGTRLTVT.

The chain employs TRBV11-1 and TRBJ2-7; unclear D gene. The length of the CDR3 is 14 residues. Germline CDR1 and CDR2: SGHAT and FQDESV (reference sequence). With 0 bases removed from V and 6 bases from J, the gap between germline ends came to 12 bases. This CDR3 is CASSLAPIMGEQYF. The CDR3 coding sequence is TGTGCCAGCAGCTTAGCCCCCATCATGGGCGAGCAGTACTTC.